The TCR beta chain under discussion was sequenced for a study of tissue T cells after allogeneic stem cell transplantation (dated 2022 in TCRdb). Study-wide context: The study profiled TCR beta repertoires across many tissues from research autopsies of patients with and without GVHD, plus mouse models of GVHD. The human arm was conducted as a prospective observational study, and neither blinding nor randomization was performed. General findings and caveats noted by the study authors: Not many T cell clones showed up in more than one patient, yet clustering based on motifs uncovered repertoire signatures that were shared across patients in a tissue-specific way. In both patients and mice, T cells from blood and spleen covered only a limited part of the TCR repertoire found in tissues. The patient cohort was small and varied clinically, and sampling depth was recognized as a limitation. The study did not determine which tissue TCRs were alloreactive or antigen-specific, and some clones might have been persisting host cells. Within patients, how anatomically similar tissues were was a major factor shaping TCR repertoire composition, regardless of disease or transplant status.

The meaning of the sample's time point label: mouse harvest day 7 after allogeneic transplant. Mouse grafts consisting of 10^7 T-cell-depleted bone marrow cells combined with 10^6 splenic CD5+ T cells were administered by tail vein injection. A major MHC-mismatch B6 (H2b) into BALB/c (H2d) model was used to model mouse GVHD, and tissues were profiled at day 7 or 14. On day 7 or 14 post-transplant, mouse tissues and retro-orbital blood were harvested with separate sterile tools for each animal, and livers were flushed beforehand. Before genomic DNA isolation with the DNeasy Blood & Tissue Kit, mouse tissues were minced with razor blades in buffered saline. As encoded in the germline V gene (reference sequence), CDR1 is KGHPV while CDR2 is FQNQEV. V is clipped by 6 bases and J by 5 bases, and the sequence between their germline boundaries is 7 bases long. Inclusive of the bounding cysteine and phenylalanine, the CDR3 is 11 residues long. The DNA shown is the part of the CDR3 that was read: 30 bases, in frame from base 1.

The library was generated by the immunoSEQ multiplex PCR assay. Adaptive Biotechnologies performed TCRbeta CDR3 sequencing at survey depth and reported CDR3 sequences, V/J genes, productive frequency, and template counts. Amplification of TCR beta CDR3 regions was performed from genomic DNA rather than from RNA. Per the authors' processing: Jensen-Shannon divergence served to quantify pairwise repertoire overlap between tissues, with 0 meaning identical and 1 meaning complete divergence. Based on pairwise JSD values, tissues were grouped by single-linkage agglomerative hierarchical clustering, and the results were shown as dendrograms. GLIPH2 was applied to all patient samples using simulation_depth 1000, kmer_min_depth 3, and cdr3_length_cutoff 8, and only groups with more than two unique CDR3s were retained. A standardized tissue-overlap score was generated by extrapolating Jaccard GLIPH-group overlap across patients to a standard repertoire size of 1000 clones. Linear mixed-effect models, with tissue included as a fixed effect and individual included as a random effect, were used to assess associations of diversity with clinical or experimental variables. The table comes from immuneACCESS by way of TCRdb, which keeps in-frame sequences with V and J called. Part of the clones is missing from these tables; in studies checked, under half for an unresolved V gene and the rest for unknown reasons. Clone size and the V and J calls come from that table; the DNA yielded D and trimming. In all, the sample holds about 8,200 clones, and 35% to 55% of those were seen once. The top ten hold around 8.6% of the sample.

This clone is large (0.1 to 1%). No antigen is known for it. Mouse gene names and germline sequences are used here. The read gets to within 1 residue of the CDR3 end, and the germline J gene fills in the rest. The sequence links TRBV26 to TRBJ1-1; a confident D gene designation cannot be given. The source of this sequence is a female BALB/c mouse given C57BL/6 T cells with graft-versus-host disease after an allogeneic hematopoietic cell transplant. The sequencing sample was made of gut tissue. CDR3 DNA, as far as it was read: TGTGCCAGCAGCCCAGGTACAGAAGTCTTC. It is translated as CASSPGTEVF. The whole CDR3 reads CASSPGTEVFF.